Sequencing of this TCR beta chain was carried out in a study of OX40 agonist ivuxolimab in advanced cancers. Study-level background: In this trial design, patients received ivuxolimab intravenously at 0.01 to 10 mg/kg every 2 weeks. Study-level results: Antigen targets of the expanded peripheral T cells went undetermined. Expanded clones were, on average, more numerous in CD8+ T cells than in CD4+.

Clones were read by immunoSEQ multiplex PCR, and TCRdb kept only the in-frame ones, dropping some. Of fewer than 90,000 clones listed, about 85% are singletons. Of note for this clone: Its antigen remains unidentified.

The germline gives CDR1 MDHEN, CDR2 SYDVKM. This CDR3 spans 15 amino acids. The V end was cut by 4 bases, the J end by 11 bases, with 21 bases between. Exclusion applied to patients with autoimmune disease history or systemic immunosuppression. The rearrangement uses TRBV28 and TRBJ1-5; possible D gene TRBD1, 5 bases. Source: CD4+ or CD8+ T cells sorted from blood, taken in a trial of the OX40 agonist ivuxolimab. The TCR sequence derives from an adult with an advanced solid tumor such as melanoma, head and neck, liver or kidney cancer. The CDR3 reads CASSSSGTRKGAQHF. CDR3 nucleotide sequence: TGTGCCAGCAGTTCTTCCGGGACGCGGAAGGGAGCCCAGCATTTT.